Below, 29 T cell receptor beta chains from the same sample are listed, as sequenced in a study of CD8+CD57+ T cells in acquired aplastic anemia. According to the study, genomic DNA was the template for TCR beta VDJ and CDR3 profiling. TCRdb re-called the reads through MiXCR, storing one row per CDR3 protein. The sample lists some 190,000 distinct CDR3 sequences, 45% to 50% seen once, with under 3.5% in the top ten. Material for sequencing was sorted CD4+, CD8+, or CD8+CD57+ T cells (not recorded which) from PBMCs. The receptors shown here come from a human donor in good health.

Concerning this clonotype itself: A much larger clonotype is one base distant, so this may be a read error. V and J are TRBV15 and TRBJ1-6; D gene unclear. The germline V gene encodes CDR1 LNHNV and CDR2 YYDKDF (reference sequence). The CDR3 consists of 15 residues. The V and J ends lost 1 base and 8 bases respectively, with 12 bases between them. CDR3 sequence (DNA): TGTGCCACCAGCAGAGGGGCCACGGGAGATTCACCCCTCCACTTT. Translation gives CATSRGATGDSPLHF.

The chain combines TRBV11-1 with TRBJ2-3; 8 positions match TRBD2. Germline CDR1 reads SGHAT; CDR2 reads FQDESV (reference sequence). Trimming at V came to 6 bases and at J to 0 bases, leaving 8 bases not matched to a gene. This CDR3 is built from 16 residues. CDR3: CASSGRGGTSTDTQYF. The CDR3 DNA reads as TGTGCCAGCAGTGGCCGCGGGGGGACTAGCACAGATACGCAGTATTTT.

The chain carries TRBV2 and TRBJ2-7; 13 bases are shared with TRBD2. The CDR3 is 14 amino acids. The ends lost 7 bases at V and 3 bases at J; junction bases unmatched: 3. Germline assignment: CDR1 SNHLY and CDR2 FYNNEI. CDR3 DNA sequence: TGTGCCAGCACACGGACTAGCGGGAGCTACGAGCAGTACTTC. It yields the protein CASTRTSGSYEQYF.

This clonotype was observed a few times. The chain links TRBV5-1 to TRBJ2-1; 9 positions agree with TRBD1. V was pared by 1 base and J by 4 bases, with 3 bases of the junction left unmatched. CDR1 is SGHRS and CDR2 is YFSETQ in the germline V gene. This CDR3 region has 15 residues. CDR3 loop: CASSLMTGGYNEQFF. CDR3 sequence (DNA): TGCGCCAGCAGCTTGATGACAGGGGGATACAATGAGCAGTTCTTC.

This sequence joins TRBV29-1 and TRBJ2-3; TRBD2 matches at 7 bases. Germline CDR1 SQVTM, CDR2 ANQGSEA. The CDR3 sequence is 15 residues long. With V trimmed by 5 bases and J by 0 bases, 8 bases remained unmatched. DNA of the CDR3: TGCAGCGTTCAACCCCTAGCGGCTAGCACAGATACGCAGTATTTT. Translation: CSVQPLAASTDTQYF.

This chain links TRBV5-4 with TRBJ2-5; the D gene could be TRBD1 or TRBD2 (5 bases each). The V end lost 0 bases, the J end lost 5 bases, and 8 bases lay between the germline ends. Per germline, CDR1 SGHNT and CDR2 YYREEE (reference sequence). This CDR3 spans 13 amino acids. The DNA of the CDR3 is TGTGCCAGCAGCTTGGTGGGGGACGAGACCCAGTACTTC. Its translation: CASSLVGDETQYF.

J is TRBJ1-1 and V is TRBV6-1, with TRBD1 matching over 8 bases. The CDR3 is made up of 15 amino acids. From germline, CDR1 is MNHNS and CDR2 SASEGT. J lost 7 bases, V lost 2 bases, and 9 bases had no gene match. The DNA for the CDR3 is TGTGCCAGCAGTGAAAGGCCCCAGGGGGCAGTTGAAGCTTTCTTT. This encodes CASSERPQGAVEAFF.

This clonotype appeared many times. The chain recombines TRBV6-1 with TRBJ1-5; D is perhaps TRBD1 (5 bases). This CDR3 is 14 amino acids long. Trimming took 3 bases from V and 1 from J, leaving 7 bases between them. Germline CDR1 and CDR2: MNHNS and SASEGT. The CDR3 spells CASSDTGSNQPQHF. DNA for the CDR3: TGTGCCAGCAGTGACACAGGCAGCAATCAGCCCCAGCATTTT.

The rearrangement uses TRBV5-1 and TRBJ2-3; possible D gene TRBD2, 6 bases. The CDR3 sequence is 12 residues long. Per the germline V gene, CDR1 is SGHRS and CDR2 is YFSETQ. With 3 bases removed from V and 11 bases from J, the gap between germline ends came to 13 bases. The CDR3 DNA is TGCGCCAGCAGCTATGACGGGGGTGAGCAGTATTTT. Translation: CASSYDGGEQYF. Combining the CDR3 with reference TRBV5-1 and TRBJ2-3 gives the whole variable domain KAGVTQTPRYLIKTRGQQVTLSCSPISGHRSVSWYQQTPGQGLQFLFEYFSETQRNKGNFPGRFSGRQFSNSRSEMNVSTLELGDSALYLCASSYDGGEQYFGPGTRLTVL.

The chain carries TRBV9 and TRBJ1-1; D call uncertain. V lost 5 bases and J lost 5, with 10 bases in between. The CDR3 sequence is 12 residues long. Looked up from germline, CDR1 is SGDLS and CDR2 is YYNGEE. CDR3 nucleotide sequence: TGTGCCAGCAGTGCCGACACTACTGAAGCTTTCTTT. It codes for CASSADTTEAFF.

J is TRBJ2-3 and V is TRBV7-3; the D gene is possibly TRBD2 (5 bases). Trimming took 1 base from V and 1 from J, leaving 21 bases between them. Germline CDR1 is SGHTA and CDR2 is FQGTGA. CDR3 length: 19 residues. The CDR3 here is CASSLRGSGRGSRTDTQYF. The CDR3 DNA sequence: TGTGCCAGCAGCTTAAGGGGTAGTGGGCGAGGGAGCCGCACAGATACGCAGTATTTT.

The chain employs TRBV10-1 and TRBJ1-1; 8 bases fit TRBD1. This CDR3 has 16 residues. Germline lookup yields CDR1 WNHNN and CDR2 SYGVQD (reference sequence). The junction had 10 bases not matched to a gene; V was cut back by 6 bases and J by 1 base. CDR3 in DNA: TGCGCCAGCAGGTCAGGGGGCGGGAAGGGGAACACTGAAGCTTTCTTT. Its translation is CASRSGGGKGNTEAFF.

The chain joins TRBV6-1 to TRBJ1-2; D might be TRBD1 (5 bases). Trimming cost V 6 bases and J 3 bases, with 17 bases left between them. Per the germline V gene, CDR1 is MNHNS and CDR2 is SASEGT. The CDR3 spans 15 residues. The CDR3 is CASSSPRDQDYGYTF. In nucleotides, the CDR3 is TGTGCCAGCAGCTCCCCCAGGGACCAGGACTATGGCTACACCTTC.

This sequence joins TRBV2 and TRBJ2-3; 9 positions agree with TRBD1. Germline CDR1 SNHLY, CDR2 FYNNEI. This CDR3 spans 13 amino acids. Unmatched junction bases numbered 7, after V lost 11 bases and J lost 4 bases. CDR3 bases: TGTGCCTGGAGTACAGGGGGCCCAGATACGCAGTATTTT. This encodes CAWSTGGPDTQYF.

This chain uses TRBV2 with TRBJ2-7; the match to TRBD2 covers 9 bases. J lost 4 bases, V lost 8 bases, and 6 bases had no gene match. CDR1 SNHLY and CDR2 FYNNEI come from the germline V gene. The CDR3 spans 13 residues. This chain's CDR3 is CASRRSGSYEQYF. The CDR3 nucleotides read TGTGCCAGCCGGCGTAGCGGGAGTTACGAGCAGTACTTC.

V is TRBV2 and J is TRBJ2-3, with 8 bases matching TRBD2. From germline, CDR1 is SNHLY and CDR2 FYNNEI. CDR3 length: 14 amino acids. Trimming at V came to 4 bases and at J to 4 bases, leaving 4 bases not matched to a gene. CDR3 residues: CASSVREVADTQYF. The CDR3 DNA reads as TGTGCCAGCAGTGTGCGGGAGGTTGCAGATACGCAGTATTTT.

The V and J genes are TRBV5-1 and TRBJ2-3; TRBD2 matches at 7 bases. Germline V gene sequence: CDR1 SGHRS, CDR2 YFSETQ. Trimming took 0 bases from V and 9 from J; bases not matched to a gene: 13. The CDR3 has 16 residues. CDR3 amino acids: CASSLGLAEPTETQYF. The CDR3 coding sequence is TGCGCCAGCAGCTTGGGGCTAGCGGAACCGACGGAGACGCAGTATTTT.

The chain couples TRBV11-1 to TRBJ2-1, with 8 bases identical to TRBD2. With 8 bases clipped from V and 6 bases from J, the junction kept 9 bases outside the gene matches. The CDR3 extends over 14 amino acids. The germline gives CDR1 SGHAT, CDR2 FQDESV (reference sequence). CDR3 nucleotide sequence: TGTGCCAGCGCCCGGTTGAGCGGGAGCAATGAGCAGTTCTTC. It encodes CASARLSGSNEQFF.

This chain connects TRBV6-2 or TRBV6-3 to TRBJ2-2; TRBD1 aligns across 9 bases. V was pared by 6 bases and J by 3 bases, with 8 bases of the junction left unmatched. Germline values: CDR1 MNHEY, CDR2 SVGEGT. The CDR3 is 16 residues long. The CDR3 loop reads CASRTGGRVDTGELFF. CDR3 in DNA: TGTGCCAGCAGGACAGGGGGTCGGGTAGACACCGGGGAGCTGTTTTTT.

V and J are TRBV29-1 and TRBJ2-7; TRBD2 is a possible D gene (7 bases). The CDR3 totals 14 residues. CDR1 is SQVTM, CDR2 ANQGSEA, per germline. V was shortened by 7 bases and J by 3 bases, with 19 bases between the two germline ends. This CDR3 is CSAVGGGPVYEQYF. CDR3 bases: TGCAGCGCCGTAGGGGGAGGGCCTGTCTACGAGCAGTACTTC.

The J gene is TRBJ2-4, the V gene TRBV6-2 or TRBV6-3; D is unresolved. This CDR3 has 13 residues. Germline V gives CDR1 MNHEY, CDR2 SVGEGT. Trimming removed 2 bases at V and 4 bases at J, with 6 bases between. This CDR3 reads CASSYAVKNIQYF. The CDR3 coding sequence is TGTGCCAGCAGTTACGCGGTGAAAAACATTCAGTACTTC.

This clonotype was recorded a few times. J is TRBJ2-3 and V is TRBV29-1; no firm D call. The CDR3 loop spans 12 amino acids. Trimming removed 6 bases from V and 1 base from J, with 8 bases in between. Germline V lookup: CDR1 SQVTM, CDR2 ANQGSEA. CDR3 residues: CSVAAGTDTQYF. Written as DNA, the CDR3 is TGCAGCGTGGCGGCGGGCACAGATACGCAGTATTTT.

This rearrangement joins TRBV12-3 or TRBV12-4 to TRBJ1-2; 8 bases match TRBD1. The V gene end was trimmed by 0 bases and the J gene end by 4 bases; junction bases not matched to a gene: 7. CDR3 length: 16 amino acids. The CDR3 region is CASSLAGTTGAYGYTF. CDR3 nucleotide sequence: TGTGCCAGCAGTTTAGCGGGTACGACAGGGGCCTATGGCTACACCTTC.

This clonotype was counted many times. V gene TRBV24-1 combines with J gene TRBJ2-1, with D unclear. Germline CDR1 reads KGHDR; CDR2 reads SFDVKD. The V end was cut by 2 bases, the J end by 4 bases, with 8 bases between. The CDR3 extends over 14 amino acids. The DNA of the CDR3 is TGTGCCACCAGTGATTCCCCGCTTTACAATGAGCAGTTCTTC. This encodes CATSDSPLYNEQFF.

The rearrangement uses TRBV24-1 and TRBJ2-2; the D is unclear. The CDR3 is 13 residues long. The germline V gene encodes CDR1 KGHDR and CDR2 SFDVKD. Deletions cut 9 bases from V and 3 bases from J, with 10 bases between. The CDR3 DNA is TGTGCCACCGGGCTGTGGTACACCGGGGAGCTGTTTTTT. This gives the protein CATGLWYTGELFF.

The rearrangement joins TRBV2 to TRBJ2-7, with D uncertain. Trimming took 5 bases from V and 3 from J, leaving 17 bases between them. Germline V gene sequence: CDR1 SNHLY, CDR2 FYNNEI. The CDR3 is made up of 15 amino acids. DNA of the CDR3: TGTGCCAGCAGTATACCGGGCCCTGCTGGCTACGAGCAGTACTTC. The encoded protein is CASSIPGPAGYEQYF.

The CDR3 region is CASSTGLRDYGYTF. CDR3 DNA sequence: TGTGCCAGCTCAACGGGACTCCGAGACTATGGCTACACCTTC. The genes are TRBV18 and TRBJ1-2; weak D call: TRBD1 (5 bases). Germline-derived CDR1 and CDR2 are KGHSH and LQKENI. V dropped 5 bases and J dropped 3 bases, with 13 bases sitting between them. The CDR3 covers 14 residues.

This chain links TRBV7-9 with TRBJ1-1; a weak D match, TRBD1 (5 bases). V gave up 9 bases and J gave up 5 bases, with 16 bases separating them. CDR3 size: 13 residues. Germline V CDR1 and CDR2: SEHNR, FQNEAQ (reference sequence). The CDR3 region is CASSSPGGTEAFF. The CDR3 DNA is TGTGCCAGTAGTAGCCCGGGGGGGACTGAAGCTTTCTTT.

This clonotype was observed many times. V and J are TRBV7-2 and TRBJ1-5; possibly TRBD1 for D (6 bases). Between the trimmed V and J ends, which lost 1 base and 7 bases, there was a span of 14 bases. CDR1 is SGHTA and CDR2 is FQGNSA in the germline V gene. The CDR3 consists of 15 residues. CDR3 coding DNA: TGTGCCAGCAGCTTAGAGGGGGGGGGATGGCAGCCCCAGCATTTT. Its translation is CASSLEGGGWQPQHF.